This T cell receptor (beta chain) was identified during a study of Graves' ophthalmopathy and Graves' hyperthyroidism. Hyperthyroidism patients had new diagnoses, durations under 2 months, and ages of 18 to 65. RNA transcripts provided the template for amplifying TCR beta CDR3 regions. HTBI primers primed a first-round RT-PCR, and a second-round multiplex PCR followed. TCRdb reprocessed the multiplex PCR reads via MiXCR and lists one record per CDR3 protein. Among around 520,000 distinct CDR3 sequences listed, roughly 39% were seen once. Points on this clonotype: Its antigen is undetermined. Likely a read error: the CDR3 ends without its conserved phenylalanine or tryptophan.

Study-wide results and caveats: A model built from 13 signatures distinguished ophthalmopathy from stable hyperthyroidism with 87.88% sensitivity and 81.08% specificity. In blood, most expanded thyroid clonotypes above 0.001 frequency were also detected.

V gave up 5 bases and J gave up 0 bases, with 18 bases separating them. The CDR3 loop spans 16 amino acids. Germline values: CDR1 SGHRS, CDR2 YFSETQ. This TCR was sampled from an adult man with Graves' hyperthyroidism. This chain connects TRBV5-1 to TRBJ2-7, with a possible D match to TRBD2 (6 bases). The sample consisted of peripheral blood or thyroid tissue (not recorded which). Written as DNA, the CDR3 is TGCGCCAGCAGACCCATAGCAGGAGGGGCCTCCTACGAGCAGTACCTC. Translated, it gives CASRPIAGGASYEQYL.